The rows below give T cell receptor beta chains drawn from one sample of a study of cytomegalovirus exposure and HLA in healthy donors. Here immunoSEQ multiplex PCR was the method, and the copy in TCRdb shows in-frame clones only, minus some. The sample has more than 55,000 clones, roughly four fifths seen once; the top ten hold 1.5% to 2%. The sequenced sample consisted of PBMCs. Source of these receptors: a human donor in good health. The CDR3 runs from the conserved cysteine through the conserved F or W. A D gene is named only where the DNA matches it firmly. Clone size is not always given. Where it is, it says once, few, many or a class for expanded clones.

>TRBV11-1|TRBJ2-7|.|.|18
TGTGCCAGCAGCTTAGAAGCAACTCTAGCGCAGAGCTCCTACGAGCAGTACTTC
CASSLEATLAQSSYEQYF
>TRBV4-3|TRBJ1-4|TRBD1|few|17
TGCGCCAGCAGCCAAGTAGTAATGAGGGACAGGGGGGAAAAACTGTTTTTT
CASSQVVMRDRGEKLFF
>TRBV28|TRBJ1-2|TRBD1|.|16
TGTGCCAGCACCCTAGTCGGTGGCAGGGGGCTCGCTGGCTACACCTTC
CASTLVGGRGLAGYTF
>TRBV7-2|TRBJ2-3|.|few|13
TGTGCCAGCAGCTTATTCGGCACAGATACGCAGTATTTT
CASSLFGTDTQYF
>TRBV27|TRBJ2-1|TRBD2|.|16
TGTGCCAGCAGAGCCTTTAGCGGGAGCTCCTACAATGAGCAGTTCTTC
CASRAFSGSSYNEQFF
>TRBV5-1|TRBJ2-3|.|once|13
TGCGCCAGCAACGCCCTAACTAGAGAACCCCAGTATTTT
CASNALTREPQYF
>TRBV19|TRBJ2-6|.|.|12
TGTGCCAGTACGGTTGGGGCCAACGTCCTGACTTTC
CASTVGANVLTF
>TRBV28|TRBJ2-4|TRBD2|.|19
TGTGCCAGCAGTTTCCCACTAGCGGGGGGGCCGGCGGCCAAAAACATTCAGTACTTC
CASSFPLAGGPAAKNIQYF
>TRBV5-1|TRBJ2-3|.|.|13
TGCGCCAGCAGCGCACTTTCGGTAGATACGCAGTATTTT
CASSALSVDTQYF
>TRBV6-5|TRBJ2-3|TRBD2|.|14
TGTGCCAGCAAGCGGGGTTTAGGCACAGATACGCAGTATTTT
CASKRGLGTDTQYF
>TRBV6-5|TRBJ1-2|.|.|14
TGTGCCAGCAGTTACCTTGCTACTAACTATGGCTACACCTTC
CASSYLATNYGYTF
>TRBV9|TRBJ1-4|.|.|15
TGTGCCAGCAGCGACGGGGGTTTCGGGAATGAAAAACTGTTTTTT
CASSDGGFGNEKLFF
>TRBV18|TRBJ1-5|.|.|13
TGTGCCAGCTCATCGGACTTTTATCAGCCCCAGCATTTT
CASSSDFYQPQHF
>TRBV11-3|TRBJ2-1|TRBD2|.|14
TGTGCCAGCAGCTTAGTCCGGACTAGCGATGTGCAGTTCTTC
CASSLVRTSDVQFF
>TRBV9|TRBJ2-3|.|once|13
TGTGCCAGCAGCGTTCCAGGCACAGATACGCAGTATTTT
CASSVPGTDTQYF
>TRBV6-5|TRBJ2-7|TRBD2|.|14
TGTGCCAGCAGTTATCGGGAGGGCCCTTACGAGCAGTACTTC
CASSYREGPYEQYF
>TRBV7-2|TRBJ2-4|TRBD2|.|16
TGTGCCAGCAGCCCGGGGAGGGCTGGCACCAAAAACATTCAGTACTTC
CASSPGRAGTKNIQYF
>TRBV9|TRBJ1-1|.|.|15
TGTGCCAGCAGCCCTCCCCCCTCAGGGGACACTGAAGCTTTCTTT
CASSPPPSGDTEAFF
>TRBV7-9|TRBJ1-1|.|.|12
TGTTCCAGCAGCTTAGGTGTCTATGAAGCTTTCTTT
CSSSLGVYEAFF
>TRBV9|TRBJ2-1|TRBD2|once|17
TGTGCCAGCAGCGTAGACGAGCGGGAGTCCCCCTACAATGAGCAGTTCTTC
CASSVDERESPYNEQFF
>TRBV7-2|TRBJ2-6|TRBD1|.|16
TGTGCCAGCAGCTTTGAGGGGGCGTCTGGGGCCAACGTCCTGACTTTC
CASSFEGASGANVLTF
>TRBV28|TRBJ1-3|.|.|18
TGTGCCAGCAGTTTTCCCCCCGGAAGCGGGTTCTCTGGAAACACCATATATTTT
CASSFPPGSGFSGNTIYF
>TRBV2|TRBJ1-5|.|.|14
TGTGCCAGCAGTGACAGGGCGACGAATCAGCCCCAGCATTTT
CASSDRATNQPQHF
>TRBV14|TRBJ2-7|.|.|17
TGTGCCAGCAGCCAAGATTGGGGGCCGGGACCCTACTACGAGCAGTACTTC
CASSQDWGPGPYYEQYF
>TRBV30|TRBJ1-4|.|.|13
TGTGCCTGGGCGACAGGTTATAATGAAAAACTGTTTTTT
CAWATGYNEKLFF
>TRBV15|TRBJ1-6|TRBD1|.|16
TGTGCCACCAGCACACACAGGGGTAGTGATAATTCACCCCTCCACTTT
CATSTHRGSDNSPLHF
>TRBV7-3|TRBJ1-1|.|once|16
TGTGCCAGCAGCTACAAGGGAGGCACGCCAGGTACTGAAGCTTTCTTT
CASSYKGGTPGTEAFF
>TRBV18|TRBJ2-2|.|.|15
TGTGCCAGCGCACGAAGGACTATCCCGGGCGGGGAGCTGTTTTTT
CASARRTIPGGELFF
>TRBV5-1|TRBJ2-7|TRBD2|.|14
TGCGCCAGCAGCTTGTCTTCCGGGAGGTACGAGCAGTACTTC
CASSLSSGRYEQYF
>TRBV28|TRBJ2-3|TRBD1|.|12
TGTGCCAGCAGCCGGACAGGGAGTACGCAGTATTTT
CASSRTGSTQYF
>TRBV2|TRBJ2-5|TRBD2|.|15
TGTGCCAGCAGTGGGCCGGGACTAGCGGGGGGGACCCAGTACTTC
CASSGPGLAGGTQYF
>TRBV10-1|TRBJ2-7|.|.|12
TGCGCCAGCAGTGTCAGCTCCTACGAGCAGTACTTC
CASSVSSYEQYF
>TRBV28|TRBJ2-1|.|once|13
TGTGCCAGCAGTCCTTCGGGGGGCCTCGGGCGGTTCTTC
CASSPSGGLGRFF
>TRBV2|TRBJ1-4|TRBD1|once|13
TGTGCCAGCAGTGAACAGGGGGTTGAAAAACTGTTTTTT
CASSEQGVEKLFF
>TRBV7-6|TRBJ2-1|.|.|14
TGTGCCAGCAGCCCCCTAGCACAGAACAATGAGCAGTTCTTC
CASSPLAQNNEQFF
>TRBV7-2|TRBJ1-2|TRBD1|once|17
TGTGCCAGCAGCTTACCAACAGGGGCGAGACCTAACTATGGCTACACCTTC
CASSLPTGARPNYGYTF
>TRBV4-2|TRBJ2-1|TRBD2|.|13
TGTGCCAGCACCAACCAGGCGGGGGAGGCCCAGTTCTTC
CASTNQAGEAQFF
>TRBV7-2|TRBJ2-1|.|.|13
TGTGCCAGCAGCTTCCGACTATTAAATGAGCAGTTCTTC
CASSFRLLNEQFF
>TRBV6-5|TRBJ1-3|TRBD1|.|15
TGTGCCAGCAGTTACCAGGGGGGCGTTGGAAACACCATATATTTT
CASSYQGGVGNTIYF
>TRBV4-2|TRBJ2-4|TRBD1|few|16
TGTGCCAGCAGCTCTGACAGGGCCCTAGCCAAAAACATTCAGTACTTC
CASSSDRALAKNIQYF
>TRBV6-1|TRBJ2-3|TRBD2|once|15
TGTGCCAGCAGTGAATCTAGCGGGGGACCAGATACGCAGTATTTT
CASSESSGGPDTQYF
>TRBV25-1|TRBJ1-1|TRBD1|.|16
TGTGCCAGCCCAAGACAGGGGTCTACCCTGAACACTGAAGCTTTCTTT
CASPRQGSTLNTEAFF
>TRBV30|TRBJ2-7|.|.|12
TGTGCCTGGAGTGACGGCAGGGCCGAGCAGTACTTC
CAWSDGRAEQYF
>TRBV9|TRBJ1-4|.|few|14
TGTGCCAGCAGCGTAGGCAGGAATAATGAAAAACTGTTTTTT
CASSVGRNNEKLFF
>TRBV19|TRBJ1-2|.|.|12
TGTGCCAGTATCGAGGGGGACTATGGCTACACCTTC
CASIEGDYGYTF
>TRBV2|TRBJ2-7|.|.|13
TGTGCCAGCAGTGATGAGCTAGCTTCCGAGCAGTACTTC
CASSDELASEQYF